The sequence of this T cell receptor beta chain was determined in a study of CD8 T cells in Susac syndrome. The CDR3 length is 15 residues. Germline-derived CDR1 and CDR2 are SGHTA and FQGNSA. Trimming at V came to 4 bases and at J to 3 bases, leaving 4 bases not matched to a gene. The authors reverse transcribed roughly 0.5 to 1 ug RNA with random hexamers. One entry per CDR3 protein, called by TCRdb with MiXCR from the immunoSEQ multiplex PCR reads. The sample shows 300,000 or so distinct CDR3 sequences, 92% of them seen only once. The TCR sequence derives from a human donor with multiple sclerosis. The V and J genes are TRBV7-2 and TRBJ2-7; TRBD2 matches at 12 bases. The sequenced sample was CD4+ T cells from PBMCs. CDR3 DNA: TGTGCCAGCAGCTCTCCGGGACTAGCGGGCTACGAGCAGTACTTC. Encoded protein: CASSSPGLAGYEQYF.